The clone carrying this T cell receptor beta chain was recorded many times. One junction end does not reproduce the germline sequence, and a read error may be involved. This record comes from a study of patients and donors after allogeneic stem cell transplantation. Germline V gene lookup returns CDR1 GTSNPN and CDR2 SVGIG (reference sequence). CDR3 size: 10 residues. MiXCR, run by TCRdb on the RT-PCR reads, gives a single entry per CDR3 protein. The data hold tens of thousands of distinct CDR3 sequences, with 4.5% to 5% observed a single time. The receptor's source is a human donor who was either an allogeneic HSCT recipient or a stem cell or donor lymphocyte infusion donor (not recorded which). It is not recorded whose cells these are; they may come from a transplant donor. The rearrangement joins TRBV30 to TRBJ1-1; D gene ambiguous. The sample comprised blood, either unsorted or a sorted T cell fraction (not recorded which). In DNA form, the CDR3 reads TGTGCCTGGAGTGTAGACGTCCCCCACTTT. Translated, it gives CAWSVDVPHF.